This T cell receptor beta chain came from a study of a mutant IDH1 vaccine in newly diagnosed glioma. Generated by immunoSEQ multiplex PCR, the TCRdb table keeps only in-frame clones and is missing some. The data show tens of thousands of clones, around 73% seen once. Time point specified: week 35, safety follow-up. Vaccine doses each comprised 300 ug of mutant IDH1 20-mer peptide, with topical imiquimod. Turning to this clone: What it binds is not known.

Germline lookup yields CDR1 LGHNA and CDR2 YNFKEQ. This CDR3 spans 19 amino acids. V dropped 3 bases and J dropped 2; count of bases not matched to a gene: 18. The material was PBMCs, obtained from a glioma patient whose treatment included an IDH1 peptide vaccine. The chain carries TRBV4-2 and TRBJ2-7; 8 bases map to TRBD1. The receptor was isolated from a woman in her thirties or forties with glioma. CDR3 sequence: CASSQNIPPATGATYEQYF. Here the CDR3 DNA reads TGTGCCAGCAGCCAGAACATCCCCCCCGCGACAGGGGCCACCTACGAGCAGTACTTC.